Each of the 25 T cell receptor beta chains below was sequenced from the same sample in a study of shared clonotypes between healthy human individuals. The assay was immunoSEQ multiplex PCR, and TCRdb's table has in-frame clones only and misses some. The top ten clones hold over 0.12% of a sample with millions of clones, around nine tenths of them seen once. Sequenced material: naive CD4+ T cells sorted from blood. Subset indicated: CD45RA+ positively selected. These receptors were obtained from a man between 18 and 29 years old in good health.

This chain connects TRBV5-6 to TRBJ2-4; TRBD2 agrees at 12 bases. V trimming: 0 bases; J trimming: 3 bases; junction bases outside the gene matches: 10. Looked up from germline, CDR1 is SGHDT and CDR2 is YYEEEE. This CDR3 region has 19 residues. The chain's CDR3 is CASSLETSGSKGFKNIQYF. In nucleotides, the CDR3 is TGTGCCAGCAGCTTGGAGACTAGCGGGAGTAAGGGCTTCAAAAACATTCAGTACTTC.

CDR3 residues: CASSLMVGTEAFF. The CDR3 DNA sequence: TGTGCCAGCAGCTTAATGGTGGGCACTGAAGCTTTCTTT. The rearrangement links TRBV7-2 to TRBJ1-1; D not certain. Looked up from germline, CDR1 is SGHTA and CDR2 is FQGNSA. The CDR3 has 13 residues. Trimming cost V 2 bases and J 4 bases, with 8 bases left between them.

The chain carries TRBV6-5 and TRBJ1-3; D uncertain. Trimming left V 10 bases short and J 1 base short, with 5 bases between. Per germline, CDR1 MNHEY and CDR2 SVGAGI. This CDR3 spans 11 amino acids. This chain's CDR3 is CATVSGNTIYF. DNA of the CDR3: TGTGCCACCGTTTCTGGAAACACCATATATTTT.

This rearrangement joins TRBV5-1 to TRBJ2-7; D is uncertain. CDR1 is SGHRS, CDR2 YFSETQ, per germline. The V end lost 0 bases, the J end lost 2 bases, and 9 bases lay between the germline ends. CDR3 length: 14 amino acids. The DNA for the CDR3 is TGCGCCAGCAGCTTGGGGACGGACGCCTACGAGCAGTACTTC. It translates to CASSLGTDAYEQYF.

This chain links TRBV2 with TRBJ1-3; unclear D gene. V dropped 8 bases and J dropped 4 bases, with 18 bases sitting between them. The CDR3 is made up of 15 amino acids. The V gene's germline CDR1 is SNHLY and CDR2 FYNNEI. CDR3 residues: CASGRTAGGGNTIYF. CDR3 nucleotides: TGTGCCAGCGGTAGGACGGCAGGAGGGGGAAACACCATATATTTT.

The chain couples TRBV30 to TRBJ2-1; no firm D call. V was clipped by 4 bases and J by 10 bases, with 14 bases between them. The CDR3 totals 12 residues. The germline gives CDR1 GTSNPN, CDR2 SVGIG (reference sequence). The CDR3, as DNA: TGTGCCTGGAATCCCTTTCCGGGCGAGCAGTTCTTC. Protein sequence: CAWNPFPGEQFF.

CDR3 protein: CASRSGGGSYNEQFF. DNA of the CDR3: TGTGCCAGCAGGTCCGGTGGCGGGAGCTACAATGAGCAGTTCTTC. The chain has TRBV6-5 and TRBJ2-1; 7 positions match TRBD2. V lost 6 bases, J lost 3 bases, and 8 bases stayed unmatched. The CDR3 loop spans 15 amino acids. CDR1 and CDR2 from the germline V gene are MNHEY and SVGAGI.

About this clone itself: This sample includes further DNA sequences coding for the same CDR3. The V and J genes are TRBV18 and TRBJ2-3; the match to TRBD1 covers 9 bases. J was trimmed by 3 bases and V by 3 bases; bases with no gene match: 1. The length of the CDR3 is 14 residues. CDR1 is KGHSH and CDR2 is LQKENI in the germline V gene. The CDR3 nucleotides are TGTGCCAGCTCACCGACAGGGGGGACAGATACGCAGTATTTT. Translating it yields CASSPTGGTDTQYF. Based on the CDR3 plus reference TRBV18 and TRBJ2-3, the full variable domain is NAGVMQNPRHLVRRRGQEARLRCSPMKGHSHVYWYRQLPEEGLKFMVYLQKENIIDESGMPKERFSAEFPKEGPSILRIQQVVRGDSAAYFCASSPTGGTDTQYFGPGTRLTVL.

The CDR3 loop is CATSREAGGPVDTQYF. The DNA for the CDR3 is TGTGCCACCAGCAGAGAAGCGGGGGGGCCGGTAGATACGCAGTATTTT. V and J are TRBV15 and TRBJ2-3, with 10 bases lining up with TRBD2. CDR1 and CDR2 from the germline V gene are LNHNV and YYDKDF (reference sequence). This CDR3 spans 16 amino acids. V gave up 0 bases and J gave up 5 bases; unmatched junction bases: 5. The whole variable domain, remainder taken from reference TRBV15 and TRBJ2-3, is DAMVIQNPRYQVTQFGKPVTLSCSQTLNHNVMYWYQQKSSQAPKLLFHYYDKDFNNEADTPDNFQSRRPNTSFCFLDIRSPGLGDTAMYLCATSREAGGPVDTQYFGPGTRLTVL.

The CDR3 loop reads CASSDQGAGEQYF. DNA of the CDR3: TGTGCCAGCAGTGATCAGGGGGCTGGGGAGCAGTACTTC. V and J are TRBV6-1 and TRBJ2-7; 8 bases are a match to TRBD1. This CDR3 is built from 13 residues. In germline, CDR1 is MNHNS, CDR2 SASEGT. Germline trimming cut 3 bases from V and 7 bases from J; bases unmatched to any gene: 5.

This chain links TRBV6-5 with TRBJ1-6; D is uncertain. V lost 5 bases and J lost 13, with 18 bases in between. Per the germline V gene, CDR1 is MNHEY and CDR2 is SVGAGI. There are 14 residues in the CDR3. The CDR3 coding sequence is TGTGCCAGCAGTCGAACAGAATTGGCTTCTCCCCTCCACTTT. Translation: CASSRTELASPLHF.

V is TRBV13 and J is TRBJ2-7, with 10 bases identical to TRBD1. Unmatched junction bases numbered 10, after V lost 4 bases and J lost 4 bases. Germline CDR1 reads PRHDT; CDR2 reads FYEKMQ (reference sequence). The CDR3 extends over 16 amino acids. The CDR3 sequence is CASSSSQDRGIYEQYF. The CDR3 DNA sequence: TGTGCCAGCAGCTCCTCCCAGGACAGGGGGATTTACGAGCAGTACTTC.

The J gene is TRBJ1-2, the V gene TRBV6-1; maybe TRBD1 (6 bases). V lost 1 base, J lost 0 bases, and 15 bases lay in between. Germline V lookup: CDR1 MNHNS, CDR2 SASEGT. The CDR3 totals 17 residues. For the CDR3, the DNA is TGTGCCAGCAGTGAAGGAGGACTGGGGGGGCCTAACTATGGCTACACCTTC. Residues: CASSEGGLGGPNYGYTF.

The table lists this clone with a count of one. This chain joins TRBV11-2 and TRBJ2-4, with D unresolved. Germline CDR1 and CDR2: SGHAT and FQNNGV. The V end lost 0 bases, the J end lost 11 bases, and 11 bases lay between the germline ends. This CDR3 comprises 13 residues. The CDR3 DNA is TGTGCCAGCAGCTTAGACCCCCCTCGGTTTCAGTACTTC. This encodes CASSLDPPRFQYF.

The rearrangement joins TRBV6-5 to TRBJ1-1; D remains ambiguous. Germline V gives CDR1 MNHEY, CDR2 SVGAGI. The CDR3 covers 12 residues. The V gene lost 5 bases and the J gene lost 3 bases, with 7 bases spanning the gap. CDR3 bases: TGTGCCAGCAGTCCCGGGTACACTGAAGCTTTCTTT. Translation gives CASSPGYTEAFF.

The chain recombines TRBV4-3 with TRBJ2-1; 10 bases match TRBD2. The CDR3 has 15 residues. V lost 0 bases, J lost 7 bases, and 3 bases stayed unmatched. Germline loops: CDR1 LGHNA, CDR2 YSLEER. DNA for the CDR3: TGCGCCAGCAGCCAAGATGCACTAGCGGGGAATGAGCAGTTCTTC. Its protein is CASSQDALAGNEQFF.

This chain uses TRBV13 with TRBJ2-5; D perhaps matches TRBD1 (6 bases). With 5 bases removed from V and 5 bases from J, the gap between germline ends came to 30 bases. The length of the CDR3 is 19 residues. CDR1 and CDR2 from the germline V gene are PRHDT and FYEKMQ (reference sequence). CDR3 sequence reads: CASSPAGAAAATTGETQYF. In DNA form, the CDR3 reads TGTGCCAGCAGCCCAGCAGGCGCGGCGGCAGCTACAACAGGGGAGACCCAGTACTTC.

CDR3 region: CASSYPGQSTEAFF. Written as DNA, the CDR3 is TGTGCCAGCAGTTACCCGGGACAGTCGACTGAAGCTTTCTTT. J is TRBJ1-1 and V is TRBV6-6; 7 bases match TRBD1. There are 14 residues in the CDR3. The ends lost 2 bases at V and 5 bases at J; junction bases unmatched: 5. Per germline, CDR1 MNHNY and CDR2 SVGAGI (reference sequence).

The J gene is TRBJ1-4, the V gene TRBV25-1; a possible D gene is TRBD1 (5 bases). V was shortened by 6 bases and J by 8 bases, with 19 bases between the two germline ends. Germline V CDR1 and CDR2: MGHDK, SYGVNS. CDR3 size: 15 residues. CDR3 in DNA: TGTGCCAGCAGGGTGGGCTGGGGACGTGTGGAAAAACTGTTTTTT. Translated, it gives CASRVGWGRVEKLFF.

The chain is built from TRBV18 and TRBJ1-2, with unresolved D. Germline V CDR1 and CDR2: KGHSH, LQKENI. V was trimmed by 2 bases and J by 4 bases, leaving 11 bases between them. The CDR3 is made up of 14 amino acids. This CDR3 reads CASSPSQSSYGYTF. The DNA for the CDR3 is TGTGCCAGCTCACCATCCCAGAGCAGCTATGGCTACACCTTC. The full variable domain, with the rest looked up from reference TRBV18 and TRBJ1-2, is NAGVMQNPRHLVRRRGQEARLRCSPMKGHSHVYWYRQLPEEGLKFMVYLQKENIIDESGMPKERFSAEFPKEGPSILRIQQVVRGDSAAYFCASSPSQSSYGYTFGSGTRLTVV.

The V gene is TRBV5-8, the J gene TRBJ1-2; no clear D. V was pared by 3 bases and J by 6 bases, with 24 bases between. The germline CDR1 and CDR2 sequences are SGHTS and YDEGEE. This CDR3 has 17 residues. The CDR3 DNA reads as TGTGCCAGCAGCTCCACCCCGACCGCTTCCCTTGGGAATGGCTACACCTTC. Residues: CASSSTPTASLGNGYTF.

In its sample, this clone was seen once. V gene TRBV5-1 combines with J gene TRBJ2-3; 10 bases agree with TRBD1. With V trimmed by 4 bases and J by 2 bases, 4 bases remained unmatched. The CDR3 totals 15 residues. Germline V gene lookup returns CDR1 SGHRS and CDR2 YFSETQ. The CDR3: CASSGGQGNTDTQYF. CDR3 in DNA: TGCGCCAGCAGCGGGGGACAGGGGAACACAGATACGCAGTATTTT. The whole variable domain, filled in from reference TRBV5-1 and TRBJ2-3, reads KAGVTQTPRYLIKTRGQQVTLSCSPISGHRSVSWYQQTPGQGLQFLFEYFSETQRNKGNFPGRFSGRQFSNSRSEMNVSTLELGDSALYLCASSGGQGNTDTQYFGPGTRLTVL.

J is TRBJ2-7 and V is TRBV6-6, with 8 bases that match TRBD2. V dropped 4 bases and J dropped 3; count of bases not matched to a gene: 8. This CDR3 has 15 amino acids. From germline, CDR1 is MNHNY and CDR2 SVGAGI (reference sequence). The CDR3 sequence: CASSSLNSGDYEQYF. The CDR3 coding sequence is TGTGCCAGCAGTTCACTTAATAGCGGGGACTACGAGCAGTACTTC.

V and J are TRBV2 and TRBJ1-6, with 7 positions matching TRBD1. The CDR3 has 15 amino acids. The junction had 2 bases not matched to a gene; V was cut back by 6 bases and J by 0 bases. Germline lookup yields CDR1 SNHLY and CDR2 FYNNEI. The CDR3 nucleotides read TGTGCCAGCAGGGGGACAGCCTCCTATAATTCACCCCTCCACTTT. Protein product: CASRGTASYNSPLHF. Drawing the rest from reference TRBV2 and TRBJ1-6, the complete variable domain is EPEVTQTPSHQVTQMGQEVILRCVPISNHLYFYWYRQILGQKVEFLVSFYNNEISEKSEIFDDQFSVERPDGSNFTLKIRSTKLEDSAMYFCASRGTASYNSPLHFGNGTRLTVT.

The table lists this clone with a count of one. The chain carries TRBV19 and TRBJ2-5, with 8 bases aligning to TRBD2. Per the germline V gene, CDR1 is LNHDA and CDR2 is SQIVND (reference sequence). This CDR3 is 16 amino acids long. J lost 1 base, V lost 5 bases, and 9 bases had no gene match. The CDR3 DNA is TGTGCCAGTAGTGCCGGGACTAGTGGGTCCCAAGAGACCCAGTACTTC. It yields the protein CASSAGTSGSQETQYF.